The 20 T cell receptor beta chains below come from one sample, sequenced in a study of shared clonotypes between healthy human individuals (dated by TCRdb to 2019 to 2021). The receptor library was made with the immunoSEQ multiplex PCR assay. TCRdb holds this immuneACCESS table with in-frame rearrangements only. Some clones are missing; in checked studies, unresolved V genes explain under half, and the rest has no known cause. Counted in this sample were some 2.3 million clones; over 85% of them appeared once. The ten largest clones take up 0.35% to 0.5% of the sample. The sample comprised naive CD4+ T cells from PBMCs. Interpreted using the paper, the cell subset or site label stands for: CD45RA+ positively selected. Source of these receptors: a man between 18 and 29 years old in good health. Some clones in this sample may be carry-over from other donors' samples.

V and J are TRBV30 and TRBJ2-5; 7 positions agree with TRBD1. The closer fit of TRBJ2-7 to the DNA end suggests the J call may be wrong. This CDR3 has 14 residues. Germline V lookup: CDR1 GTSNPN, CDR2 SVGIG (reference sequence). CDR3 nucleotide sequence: TGTGCCTGGAGGCGAGGGACAGTCTCCTACGAGCAGTACTTC. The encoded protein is CAWRRGTVSYEQYF.

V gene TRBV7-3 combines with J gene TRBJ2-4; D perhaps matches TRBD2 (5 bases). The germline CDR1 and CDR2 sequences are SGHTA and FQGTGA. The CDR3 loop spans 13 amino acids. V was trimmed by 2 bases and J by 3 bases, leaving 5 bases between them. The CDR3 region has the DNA TGTGCCAGCAGCTTAGCGGGCAAAAACATTCAGTACTTC. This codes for CASSLAGKNIQYF.

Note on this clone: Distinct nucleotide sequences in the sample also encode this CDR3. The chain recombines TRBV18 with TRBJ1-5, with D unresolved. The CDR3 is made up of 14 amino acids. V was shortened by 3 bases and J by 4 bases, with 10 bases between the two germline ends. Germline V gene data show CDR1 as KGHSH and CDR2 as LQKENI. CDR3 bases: TGTGCCAGCTCACCGAGTGGAGGTAATCAGCCCCAGCATTTT. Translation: CASSPSGGNQPQHF.

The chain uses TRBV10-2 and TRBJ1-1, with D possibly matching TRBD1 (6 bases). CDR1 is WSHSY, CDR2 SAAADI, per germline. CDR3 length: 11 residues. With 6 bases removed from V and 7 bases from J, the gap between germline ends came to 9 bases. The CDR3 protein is CASSGTFEAFF. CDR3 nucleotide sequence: TGCGCCAGCAGCGGGACATTTGAAGCTTTCTTT.

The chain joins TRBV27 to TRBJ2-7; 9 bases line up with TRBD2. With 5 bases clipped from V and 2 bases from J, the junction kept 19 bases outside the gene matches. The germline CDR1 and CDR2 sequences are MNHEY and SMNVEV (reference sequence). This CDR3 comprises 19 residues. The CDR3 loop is CASSRKTETLTSGPYEQYF. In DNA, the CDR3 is TGTGCCAGCAGTAGAAAGACAGAAACCTTGACTAGCGGACCCTACGAGCAGTACTTC.

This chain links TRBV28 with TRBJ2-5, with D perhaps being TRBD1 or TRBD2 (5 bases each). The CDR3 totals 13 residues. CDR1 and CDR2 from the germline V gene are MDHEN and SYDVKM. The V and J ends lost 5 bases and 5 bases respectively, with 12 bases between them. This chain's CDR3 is CASSAGWGETQYF. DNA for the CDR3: TGTGCCAGCAGTGCAGGGTGGGGGGAGACCCAGTACTTC. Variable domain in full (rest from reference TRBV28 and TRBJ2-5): DVKVTQSSRYLVKRTGEKVFLECVQDMDHENMFWYRQDPGLGLRLIYFSYDVKMKEKGDIPEGYSVSREKKERFSLILESASTNQTSMYLCASSAGWGETQYFGPGTRLLVL.

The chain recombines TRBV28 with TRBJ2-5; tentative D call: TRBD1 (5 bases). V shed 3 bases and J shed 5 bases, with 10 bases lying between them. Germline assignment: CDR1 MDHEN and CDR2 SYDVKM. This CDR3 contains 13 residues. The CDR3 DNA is TGTGCCAGCAGTTTTAGGGGTTTCGAGACCCAGTACTTC. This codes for CASSFRGFETQYF.

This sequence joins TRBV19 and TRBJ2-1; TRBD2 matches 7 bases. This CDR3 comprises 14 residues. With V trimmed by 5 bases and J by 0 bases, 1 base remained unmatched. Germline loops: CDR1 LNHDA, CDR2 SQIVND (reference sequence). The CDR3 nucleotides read TGTGCCAGTAGTGCGGGAGACTCCTACAATGAGCAGTTCTTC. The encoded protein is CASSAGDSYNEQFF.

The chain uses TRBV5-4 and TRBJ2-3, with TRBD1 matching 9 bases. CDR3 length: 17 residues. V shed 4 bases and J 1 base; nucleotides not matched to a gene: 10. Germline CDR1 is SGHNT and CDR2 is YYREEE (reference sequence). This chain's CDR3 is CASSSLTGGAGTDTQYF. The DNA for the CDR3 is TGTGCCAGCAGCAGCCTTACAGGGGGCGCGGGCACAGATACGCAGTATTTT.

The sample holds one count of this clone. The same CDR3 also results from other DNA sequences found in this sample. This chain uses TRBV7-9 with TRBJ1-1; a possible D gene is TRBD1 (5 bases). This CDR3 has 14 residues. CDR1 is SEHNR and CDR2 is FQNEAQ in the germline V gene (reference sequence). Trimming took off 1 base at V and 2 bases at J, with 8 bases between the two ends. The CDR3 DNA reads TGTGCCAGCAGCTTAGGGGGCTCCAACACTGAAGCTTTCTTT. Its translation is CASSLGGSNTEAFF.

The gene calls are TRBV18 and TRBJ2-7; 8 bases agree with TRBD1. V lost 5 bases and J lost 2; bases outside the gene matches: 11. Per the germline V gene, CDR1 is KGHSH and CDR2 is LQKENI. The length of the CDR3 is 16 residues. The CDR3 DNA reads TGTGCCAGCTCAAGGGCTGGGACAGGCGACGCCTACGAGCAGTACTTC. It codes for CASSRAGTGDAYEQYF.

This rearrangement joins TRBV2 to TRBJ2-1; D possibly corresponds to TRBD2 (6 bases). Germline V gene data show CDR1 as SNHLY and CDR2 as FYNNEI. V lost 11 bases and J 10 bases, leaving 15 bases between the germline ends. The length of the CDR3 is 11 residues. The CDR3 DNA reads TGTGCCTTGGGGGGTTACTCGGAGCAGTTCTTC. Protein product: CALGGYSEQFF.

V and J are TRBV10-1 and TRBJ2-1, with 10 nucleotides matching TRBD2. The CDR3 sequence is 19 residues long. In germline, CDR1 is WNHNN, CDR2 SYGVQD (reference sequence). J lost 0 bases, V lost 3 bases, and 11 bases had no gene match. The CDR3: CASSDGLLAGEPSYNEQFF. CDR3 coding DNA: TGCGCCAGCAGTGACGGTTTGCTAGCGGGAGAGCCCTCCTACAATGAGCAGTTCTTC.

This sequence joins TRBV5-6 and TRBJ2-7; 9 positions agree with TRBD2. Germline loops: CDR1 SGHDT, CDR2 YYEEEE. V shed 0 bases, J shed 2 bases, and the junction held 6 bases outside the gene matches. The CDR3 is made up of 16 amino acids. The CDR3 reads CASSLGLAVTAYEQYF. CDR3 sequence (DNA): TGTGCCAGCAGCTTGGGACTAGCGGTTACAGCCTACGAGCAGTACTTC.

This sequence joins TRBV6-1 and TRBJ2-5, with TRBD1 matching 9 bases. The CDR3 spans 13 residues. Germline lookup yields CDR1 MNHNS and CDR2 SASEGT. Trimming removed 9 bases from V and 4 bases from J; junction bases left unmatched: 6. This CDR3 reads CARGTGTGETQYF. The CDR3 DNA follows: TGTGCCAGGGGGACAGGGACGGGAGAGACCCAGTACTTC.

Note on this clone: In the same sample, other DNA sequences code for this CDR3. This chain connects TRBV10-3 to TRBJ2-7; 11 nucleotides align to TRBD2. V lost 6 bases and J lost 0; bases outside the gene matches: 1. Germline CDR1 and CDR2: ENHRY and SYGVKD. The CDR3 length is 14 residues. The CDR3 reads CAIRTSGASYEQYF. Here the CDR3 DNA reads TGTGCCATCAGGACTAGCGGGGCCTCCTACGAGCAGTACTTC.

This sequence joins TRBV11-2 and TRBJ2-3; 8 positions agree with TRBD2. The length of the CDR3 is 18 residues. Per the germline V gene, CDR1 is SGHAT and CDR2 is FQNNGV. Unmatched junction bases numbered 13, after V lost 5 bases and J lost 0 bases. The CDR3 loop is CASSLRGASGSSTDTQYF. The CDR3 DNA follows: TGTGCCAGCAGCCTAAGGGGGGCTAGCGGGTCTAGCACAGATACGCAGTATTTT.

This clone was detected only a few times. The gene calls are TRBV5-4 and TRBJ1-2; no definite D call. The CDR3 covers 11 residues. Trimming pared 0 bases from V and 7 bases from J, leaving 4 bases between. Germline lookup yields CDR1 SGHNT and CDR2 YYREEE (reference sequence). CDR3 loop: CASSLEGGYTF. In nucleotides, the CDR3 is TGTGCCAGCAGCTTGGAGGGTGGCTACACCTTC.

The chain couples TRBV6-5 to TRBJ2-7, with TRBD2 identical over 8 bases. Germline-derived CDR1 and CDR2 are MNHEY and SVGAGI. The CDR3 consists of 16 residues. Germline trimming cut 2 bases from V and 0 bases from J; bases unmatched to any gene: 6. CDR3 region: CASSYDTSGSSYEQYF. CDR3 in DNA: TGTGCCAGCAGTTACGACACTAGCGGAAGCTCCTACGAGCAGTACTTC.

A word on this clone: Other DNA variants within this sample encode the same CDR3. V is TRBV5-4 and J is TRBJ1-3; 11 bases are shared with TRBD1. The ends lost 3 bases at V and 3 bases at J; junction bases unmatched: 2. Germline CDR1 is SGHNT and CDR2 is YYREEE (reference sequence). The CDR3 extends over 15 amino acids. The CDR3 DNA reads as TGTGCCAGCAGCTCAGGGACAGGGGGTGGAAACACCATATATTTT. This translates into CASSSGTGGGNTIYF.